Each of the 27 T cell receptor beta chains below was sequenced from the same sample in a study of T cell clones after liver transplantation. TCRdb keeps only in-frame clones here, not all; method: immunoSEQ multiplex PCR. This sample has about 68,000 clones, with almost 95% found just once. The sequences come from CD4+ T cells from blood, collected approximately 27 months after liver transplant. Source of these receptors: a human patient who received a liver transplant. Some T cells may be graft donor cells.

The chain recombines TRBV11-3 with TRBJ2-1; 15 nucleotides line up with TRBD2. Unmatched junction bases numbered 8, after V lost 5 bases and J lost 3 bases. CDR1 is SGHNT, CDR2 YENEEA, per germline. This CDR3 has 18 amino acids. CDR3 sequence reads: CASSVGLAGGSLYNEQFF. The CDR3 DNA follows: TGTGCCAGCAGCGTGGGACTAGCGGGAGGATCCCTCTACAATGAGCAGTTCTTC.

The chain employs TRBV7-9 and TRBJ2-5; D is undetermined. This CDR3 is built from 13 residues. V lost 1 base and J 2 bases, leaving 5 bases between the germline ends. Germline-derived CDR1 and CDR2 are SEHNR and FQNEAQ (reference sequence). The CDR3 DNA reads TGTGCCAGCAGCTTAGGGCAGCAAGAGACCCAGTACTTC. It translates to CASSLGQQETQYF. Using reference TRBV7-9 and TRBJ2-5 for the parts outside the CDR3, the full variable domain is DTGVSQNPRHKITKRGQNVTFRCDPISEHNRLYWYRQTLGQGPEFLTYFQNEAQLEKSRLLSDRFSAERPKGSFSTLEIQRTEQGDSAMYLCASSLGQQETQYFGPGTRLLVL.

J is TRBJ2-2 and V is TRBV9; 7 nucleotides agree with TRBD1. The CDR3 has 15 amino acids. Germline assignment: CDR1 SGDLS and CDR2 YYNGEE. With V trimmed by 4 bases and J by 1 base, 4 bases remained unmatched. This CDR3 reads CASSSRTGNTGELFF. The CDR3 DNA sequence: TGTGCCAGCAGCTCGAGGACAGGGAACACCGGGGAGCTGTTTTTT.

This chain joins TRBV15 and TRBJ2-7, with a tentative D call TRBD1 (6 bases). Trimming cost V 4 bases and J 2 bases, with 18 bases left between them. The germline CDR1 and CDR2 sequences are LNHNV and YYDKDF (reference sequence). This CDR3 is 16 amino acids long. CDR3 bases: TGTGCCACCAGCAAAGGGGGTTTAGTAGGGACCTACGAGCAGTACTTC. Translated: CATSKGGLVGTYEQYF.

The rearrangement links TRBV11-3 to TRBJ2-5, with TRBD2 matching 8 bases. J gave up 5 bases and V 1 base, and 6 bases lay outside the gene matches. CDR1 is SGHNT, CDR2 YENEEA, per germline. The CDR3 runs to 15 residues. CDR3 in DNA: TGTGCCAGCAGCTTAGCGGGAGGGCCTTTGGAGACCCAGTACTTC. It yields the protein CASSLAGGPLETQYF.

The rearrangement uses TRBV7-9 and TRBJ2-3, with no clear D. This CDR3 is 12 amino acids long. The V and J ends lost 1 base and 10 bases respectively, with 9 bases between them. The V gene's germline CDR1 is SEHNR and CDR2 FQNEAQ (reference sequence). The CDR3 sequence: CASSLDMASQYF. CDR3 DNA: TGTGCCAGCAGCTTAGATATGGCCTCGCAGTATTTT.

The chain employs TRBV4-1 and TRBJ1-3, with no clear D. Germline V gene data show CDR1 as MGHRA and CDR2 as YSYEKL. V lost 0 bases to trimming and J lost 0 bases, with 9 bases between them. This CDR3 contains 16 residues. CDR3 loop: CASSQDDGSSGNTIYF. CDR3 in DNA: TGCGCCAGCAGCCAAGATGACGGCAGCTCTGGAAACACCATATATTTT.

The rearrangement joins TRBV7-2 to TRBJ2-7; 10 positions agree with TRBD2. The CDR3 extends over 15 amino acids. The junction had 5 bases not matched to a gene; V was cut back by 4 bases and J by 2 bases. Germline CDR1 reads SGHTA; CDR2 reads FQGNSA. CDR3 region: CASSSQLAGTYEQYF. The CDR3 region has the DNA TGTGCCAGCAGCTCACAACTAGCGGGGACCTACGAGCAGTACTTC.

J is TRBJ2-7 and V is TRBV19; maybe TRBD1 (6 bases). Trimming took 4 bases from V and 3 from J, leaving 19 bases between them. In germline, CDR1 is LNHDA, CDR2 SQIVND (reference sequence). The CDR3 sequence is 16 residues long. Here the CDR3 reads CASSREPGHGGYEQYF. CDR3 coding DNA: TGTGCCAGTAGTAGGGAACCGGGACACGGAGGCTACGAGCAGTACTTC.

The chain uses TRBV11-3 and TRBJ2-7, with D tentatively TRBD2 (5 bases). Germline V gene lookup returns CDR1 SGHNT and CDR2 YENEEA. Trimming cost V 0 bases and J 0 bases, with 6 bases left between them. The CDR3 spans 14 residues. CDR3 bases: TGTGCCAGCAGCTTAGATGGGAGCTCCTACGAGCAGTACTTC. It codes for CASSLDGSSYEQYF. The full variable domain, completed using reference TRBV11-3 and TRBJ2-7, is EAGVVQSPRYKIIEKKQPVAFWCNPISGHNTLYWYLQNLGQGPELLIRYENEEAVDDSQLPKDRFSAERLKGVDSTLKIQPAELGDSAVYLCASSLDGSSYEQYFGPGTRLTVT.

This chain links TRBV7-9 with TRBJ2-5, with TRBD2 as a possible D gene (6 bases). The CDR3 length is 14 residues. The V end was cut by 8 bases, the J end by 1 base, with 14 bases between. Germline V gene data show CDR1 as SEHNR and CDR2 as FQNEAQ (reference sequence). CDR3 sequence (DNA): TGTGCCAGCTCGGCGGGGAGTCTCCAAGAGACCCAGTACTTC. The encoded protein is CASSAGSLQETQYF.

This chain links TRBV9 with TRBJ2-3, with D maybe TRBD1 (6 bases). This CDR3 region has 14 residues. V shed 1 base and J shed 1 base, with 7 bases lying between them. The germline gives CDR1 SGDLS, CDR2 YYNGEE. The CDR3 DNA reads as TGTGCCAGCAGCGTACAGGGGCGCACAGATACGCAGTATTTT. It yields the protein CASSVQGRTDTQYF.

The V gene is TRBV2, the J gene TRBJ1-6; no clear D. CDR3 size: 11 residues. With 4 bases removed from V and 14 bases from J, the gap between germline ends came to 9 bases. In germline, CDR1 is SNHLY, CDR2 FYNNEI. Here the CDR3 reads CASSGRAALHF. CDR3 DNA: TGTGCCAGCAGTGGGAGGGCGGCCCTCCACTTT. Together with reference TRBV2 and TRBJ1-6, the CDR3 gives the full variable domain: EPEVTQTPSHQVTQMGQEVILRCVPISNHLYFYWYRQILGQKVEFLVSFYNNEISEKSEIFDDQFSVERPDGSNFTLKIRSTKLEDSAMYFCASSGRAALHFGNGTRLTVT.

The chain uses TRBV10-2 and TRBJ1-2; 8 bases match TRBD1. Trimming took 5 bases from V and 5 from J; bases not matched to a gene: 7. Germline-derived CDR1 and CDR2 are WSHSY and SAAADI. This CDR3 comprises 14 residues. CDR3 region: CASSHRDRTYGYTF. CDR3 coding DNA: TGCGCCAGCAGTCACCGGGACAGGACGTATGGCTACACCTTC.

The gene calls are TRBV7-2 and TRBJ2-5; D remains ambiguous. The end of the DNA aligns better with TRBJ2-7, so the J call may be wrong. CDR3 length: 13 amino acids. The V gene's germline CDR1 is SGHTA and CDR2 FQGNSA. In DNA, the CDR3 is TGTGCCAGCAGCTCCCAACATTCCTACGAGCAGTACTTC. Translation gives CASSSQHSYEQYF.

The genes are TRBV20-1 and TRBJ1-1; D call uncertain. This CDR3 region has 11 residues. From germline, CDR1 is DFQATT and CDR2 SNEGSKA (reference sequence). V dropped 6 bases and J dropped 5 bases, with 10 bases sitting between them. CDR3 sequence: CSAQSLTEAFF. The DNA for the CDR3 is TGCAGTGCCCAGTCGCTAACTGAAGCTTTCTTT.

As regards this clone: This same CDR3 is encoded by further DNA sequences in the sample. The chain has TRBV6-1 and TRBJ1-1; D not resolved. The germline CDR1 and CDR2 sequences are MNHNS and SASEGT. CDR3 length equals 13 residues. V lost 2 bases, J lost 5 bases, and 9 bases lay in between. CDR3 sequence: CASSEIRGTEAFF. The CDR3 DNA reads TGTGCCAGCAGTGAAATACGGGGAACTGAAGCTTTCTTT.

This clone was picked up one time. The chain combines TRBV7-2 with TRBJ2-1; 9 bases match TRBD1. The junction had 9 bases not matched to a gene; V was cut back by 3 bases and J by 15 bases. The length of the CDR3 is 13 residues. In germline, CDR1 is SGHTA, CDR2 FQGNSA. The CDR3 reads CASSFTTGGKTFF. The CDR3 DNA reads as TGTGCCAGCAGCTTCACGACAGGGGGTAAAACGTTCTTC.

V is TRBV5-1 and J is TRBJ2-5, with TRBD2 matching 9 bases. Germline-derived CDR1 and CDR2 are SGHRS and YFSETQ. This CDR3 has 13 amino acids. Trimming removed 6 bases from V and 8 bases from J; junction bases left unmatched: 8. The CDR3 sequence: CASTTSGIITQYF. CDR3 nucleotides: TGCGCCAGCACGACTAGCGGAATTATAACCCAGTACTTC.

The CDR3 loop is CASSPPGAAQRDTQYF. CDR3 in DNA: TGTGCCAGCTCACCCCCTGGGGCGGCTCAGCGAGATACGCAGTATTTT. V gene TRBV18 combines with J gene TRBJ2-3; a possible D gene is TRBD1 (5 bases). Germline loops: CDR1 KGHSH, CDR2 LQKENI. This CDR3 contains 16 residues. The V end lost 3 bases, the J end lost 5 bases, and 18 bases lay between the germline ends.

The CDR3 protein is CASGEVTGNTIYF. The CDR3, as DNA: TGTGCCAGCGGCGAAGTAACTGGAAACACCATATATTTT. The chain has TRBV7-2 and TRBJ1-3, with D unclear. CDR1 and CDR2 from the germline V gene are SGHTA and FQGNSA. This CDR3 comprises 13 residues. V shed 8 bases and J shed 2 bases, with 10 bases lying between them. The full variable domain, rest sourced from reference TRBV7-2 and TRBJ1-3, is GAGVSQSPSNKVTEKGKDVELRCDPISGHTALYWYRQSLGQGLEFLIYFQGNSAPDKSGLPSDRFSAERTGGSVSTLTIQRTQQEDSAVYLCASGEVTGNTIYFGEGSWLTVV.

Only a few counts were recorded for this clone. This chain joins TRBV4-1 and TRBJ1-2, with D unclear. Trimming took off 2 bases at V and 3 bases at J, with 13 bases between the two ends. Germline V gives CDR1 MGHRA, CDR2 YSYEKL. The CDR3 loop spans 15 amino acids. CDR3 coding DNA: TGCGCCAGCAGCCAATACAAGGGCACCGACTATGGCTACACCTTC. This gives the protein CASSQYKGTDYGYTF.

Written as DNA, the CDR3 is TGCGCCAGCAGCTTGGGGCTAGCGGGAAAAGAGACCCAGTACTTC. It translates to CASSLGLAGKETQYF. This chain uses TRBV5-1 with TRBJ2-5; 9 nucleotides agree with TRBD2. The CDR3 loop spans 15 amino acids. V was clipped by 0 bases and J by 3 bases; unmatched bases: 3. CDR1 and CDR2 from the germline V gene are SGHRS and YFSETQ.

The J gene is TRBJ1-2, the V gene TRBV6-5; tentative D call: TRBD1 (5 bases). CDR1 is MNHEY and CDR2 is SVGAGI in the germline V gene. This CDR3 comprises 13 residues. Trimming took 7 bases from V and 10 from J, leaving 19 bases between them. CDR3 sequence (DNA): TGTGCCAGCATCGAATTCCCGGGGCGCCCCTACACCTTC. Translation gives CASIEFPGRPYTF.

V is TRBV15 and J is TRBJ2-1; 7 nucleotides agree with TRBD1. This CDR3 has 14 residues. V lost 8 bases and J lost 6; bases outside the gene matches: 10. The V gene's germline CDR1 is LNHNV and CDR2 YYDKDF (reference sequence). The CDR3 region has the DNA TGTGCCACCTCAAATCCCAGGGGGTTCAATGAGCAGTTCTTC. This encodes CATSNPRGFNEQFF. The variable domain in full, with the rest retrieved from reference TRBV15 and TRBJ2-1, is DAMVIQNPRYQVTQFGKPVTLSCSQTLNHNVMYWYQQKSSQAPKLLFHYYDKDFNNEADTPDNFQSRRPNTSFCFLDIRSPGLGDTAMYLCATSNPRGFNEQFFGPGTRLTVL.

The chain's CDR3 is CASSLSQEGKLYQPQHF. The CDR3 coding sequence is TGTGCCAGCAGTTTATCGCAGGAAGGAAAACTTTATCAGCCCCAGCATTTT. The chain combines TRBV28 with TRBJ1-5; D call uncertain. Trimming stripped 1 base from V and 5 bases from J, with 18 bases between. Looked up from germline, CDR1 is MDHEN and CDR2 is SYDVKM. The length of the CDR3 is 17 residues.

The chain has TRBV5-1 and TRBJ2-3; perhaps TRBD1 as D (6 bases). V was clipped by 6 bases and J by 1 base, with 15 bases between them. Germline V gene sequence: CDR1 SGHRS, CDR2 YFSETQ. The CDR3 runs to 15 residues. The CDR3 nucleotides read TGCGCCAGCAAAGGACAGCTCGGGGGCACAGATACGCAGTATTTT. This gives the protein CASKGQLGGTDTQYF.